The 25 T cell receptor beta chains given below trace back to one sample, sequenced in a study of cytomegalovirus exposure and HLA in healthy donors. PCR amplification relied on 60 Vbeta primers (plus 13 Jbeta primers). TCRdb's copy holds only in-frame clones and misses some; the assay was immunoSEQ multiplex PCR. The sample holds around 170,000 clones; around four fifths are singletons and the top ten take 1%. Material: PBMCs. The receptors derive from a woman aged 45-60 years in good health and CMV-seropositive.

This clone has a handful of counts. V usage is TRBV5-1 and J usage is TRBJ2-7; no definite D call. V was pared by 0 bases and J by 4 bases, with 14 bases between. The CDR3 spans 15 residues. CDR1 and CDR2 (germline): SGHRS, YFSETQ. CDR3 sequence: CASSLGVSITYEQYF. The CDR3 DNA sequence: TGCGCCAGCAGCTTGGGGGTTAGCATAACATACGAGCAGTACTTC.

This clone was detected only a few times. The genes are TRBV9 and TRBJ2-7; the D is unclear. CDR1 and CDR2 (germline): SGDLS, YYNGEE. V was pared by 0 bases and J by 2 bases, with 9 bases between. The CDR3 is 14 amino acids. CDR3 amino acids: CASSVGDNTYEQYF. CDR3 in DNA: TGTGCCAGCAGCGTAGGCGACAACACCTACGAGCAGTACTTC. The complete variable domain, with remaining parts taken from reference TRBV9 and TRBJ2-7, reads DSGVTQTPKHLITATGQRVTLRCSPRSGDLSVYWYQQSLDQGLQFLIQYYNGEERAKGNILERFSAQQFPDLHSELNLSSLELGDSALYFCASSVGDNTYEQYFGPGTRLTVT.

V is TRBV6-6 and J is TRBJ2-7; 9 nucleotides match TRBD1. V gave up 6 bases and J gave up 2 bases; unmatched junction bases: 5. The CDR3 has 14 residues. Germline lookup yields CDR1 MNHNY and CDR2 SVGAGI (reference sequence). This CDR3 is CASRPRTGAYEQYF. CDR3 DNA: TGTGCCAGCAGGCCCCGGACAGGGGCCTACGAGCAGTACTTC.

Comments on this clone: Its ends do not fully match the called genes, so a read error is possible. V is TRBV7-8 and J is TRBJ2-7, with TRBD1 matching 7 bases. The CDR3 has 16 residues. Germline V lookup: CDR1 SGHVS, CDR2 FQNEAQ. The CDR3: CAGSLWTGTDSYEQYF. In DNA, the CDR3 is TGTGCCGGCAGCTTGTGGACAGGAACCGATTCCTACGAGCAGTACTTC.

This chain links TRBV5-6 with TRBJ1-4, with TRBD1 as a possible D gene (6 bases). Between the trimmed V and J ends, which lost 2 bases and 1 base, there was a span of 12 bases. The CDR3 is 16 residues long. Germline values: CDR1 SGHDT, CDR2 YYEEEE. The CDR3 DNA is TGTGCCAGCAGCTTTCAATACAGGGTAACTAATGAAAAACTGTTTTTT. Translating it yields CASSFQYRVTNEKLFF. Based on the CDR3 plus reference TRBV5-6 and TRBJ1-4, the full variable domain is DAGVTQSPTHLIKTRGQQVTLRCSPKSGHDTVSWYQQALGQGPQFIFQYYEEEERQRGNFPDRFSGHQFPNYSSELNVNALLLGDSALYLCASSFQYRVTNEKLFFGSGTQLSVL.

CDR3 in DNA: TGTGCCAGCAGTTTGATAGGGGCGACATATGGCTACACCTTC. Translating it yields CASSLIGATYGYTF. The rearrangement joins TRBV28 to TRBJ1-2, with D possibly TRBD1 on 5 matching bases. Trimming took 3 bases from V and 5 from J, leaving 13 bases between them. Germline values: CDR1 MDHEN, CDR2 SYDVKM. This CDR3 is 14 amino acids long.

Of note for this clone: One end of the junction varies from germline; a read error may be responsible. The CDR3 DNA follows: TGTTCCAGCACTTATCGACCAGGGATCAACAATGAGCAGTTCTTC. Translating it yields CSSTYRPGINNEQFF. The rearrangement uses TRBV7-9 and TRBJ2-1; D possibly corresponds to TRBD1 (5 bases). There are 15 residues in the CDR3. Germline V lookup: CDR1 SEHNR, CDR2 FQNEAQ (reference sequence).

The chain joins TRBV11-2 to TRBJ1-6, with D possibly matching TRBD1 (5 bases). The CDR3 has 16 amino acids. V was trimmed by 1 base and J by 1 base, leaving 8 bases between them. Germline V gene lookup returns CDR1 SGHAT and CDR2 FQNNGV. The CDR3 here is CASSLARQSYNSPLHF. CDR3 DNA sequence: TGTGCCAGCAGCTTAGCCCGACAGTCCTATAATTCACCCCTCCACTTT.

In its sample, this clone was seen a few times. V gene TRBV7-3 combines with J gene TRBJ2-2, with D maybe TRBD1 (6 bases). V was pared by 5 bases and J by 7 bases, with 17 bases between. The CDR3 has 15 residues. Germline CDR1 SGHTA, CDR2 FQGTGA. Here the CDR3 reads CASSARDNRVGELFF. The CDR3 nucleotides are TGTGCCAGCAGCGCAAGGGACAATCGGGTCGGGGAGCTGTTTTTT.

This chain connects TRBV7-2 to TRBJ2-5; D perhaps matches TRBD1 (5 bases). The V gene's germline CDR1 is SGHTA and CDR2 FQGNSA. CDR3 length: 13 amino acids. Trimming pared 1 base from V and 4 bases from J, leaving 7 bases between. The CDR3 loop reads CASSLVRGETQYF. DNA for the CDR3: TGTGCCAGCAGCTTAGTTAGGGGAGAGACCCAGTACTTC.

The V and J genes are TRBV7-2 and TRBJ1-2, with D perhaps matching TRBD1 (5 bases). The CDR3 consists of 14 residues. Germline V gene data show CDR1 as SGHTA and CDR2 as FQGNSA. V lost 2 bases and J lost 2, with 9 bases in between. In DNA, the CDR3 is TGTGCCAGCAGCTTAACGGACACAAACTATGGCTACACCTTC. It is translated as CASSLTDTNYGYTF.

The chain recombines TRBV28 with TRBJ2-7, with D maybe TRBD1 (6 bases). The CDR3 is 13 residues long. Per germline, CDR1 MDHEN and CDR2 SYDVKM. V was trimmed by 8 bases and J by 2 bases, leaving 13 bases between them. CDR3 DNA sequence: TGTGCCAGCCGGACCACAGGGCCCTACGAGCAGTACTTC. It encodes CASRTTGPYEQYF.

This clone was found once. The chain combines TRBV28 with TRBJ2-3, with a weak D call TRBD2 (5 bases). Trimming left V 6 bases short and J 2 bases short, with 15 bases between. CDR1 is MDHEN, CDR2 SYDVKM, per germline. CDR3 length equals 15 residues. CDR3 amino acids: CASSPPSRLTDTQYF. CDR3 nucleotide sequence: TGTGCCAGCAGCCCCCCTAGCAGACTCACAGATACGCAGTATTTT.

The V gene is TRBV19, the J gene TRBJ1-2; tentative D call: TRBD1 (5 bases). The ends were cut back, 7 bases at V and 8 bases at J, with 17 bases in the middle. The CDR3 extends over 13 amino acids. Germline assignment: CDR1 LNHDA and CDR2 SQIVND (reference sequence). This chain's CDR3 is CASTARAIGGYTF. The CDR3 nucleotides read TGTGCCAGTACGGCCAGGGCTATTGGGGGCTACACCTTC.

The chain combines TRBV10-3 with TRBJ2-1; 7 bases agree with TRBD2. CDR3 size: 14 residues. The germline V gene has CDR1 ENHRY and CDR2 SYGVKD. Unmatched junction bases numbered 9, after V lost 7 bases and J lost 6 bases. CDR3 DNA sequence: TGTGCCATCACCGGGCAGGGAGGGCCCAATGAGCAGTTCTTC. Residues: CAITGQGGPNEQFF.

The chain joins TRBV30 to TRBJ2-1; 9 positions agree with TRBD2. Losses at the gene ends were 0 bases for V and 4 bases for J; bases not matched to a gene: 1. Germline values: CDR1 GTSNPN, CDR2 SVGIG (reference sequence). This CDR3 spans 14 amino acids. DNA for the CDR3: TGTGCCTGGAGTGTTAGCGGGGGATACAATGAGCAGTTCTTC. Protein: CAWSVSGGYNEQFF.

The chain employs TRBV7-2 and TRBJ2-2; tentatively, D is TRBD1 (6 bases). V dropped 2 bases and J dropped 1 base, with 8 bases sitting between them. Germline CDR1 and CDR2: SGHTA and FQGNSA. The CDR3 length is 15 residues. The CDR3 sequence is CASSLQGWNTGELFF. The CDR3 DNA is TGTGCCAGCAGCTTACAGGGGTGGAACACCGGGGAGCTGTTTTTT.

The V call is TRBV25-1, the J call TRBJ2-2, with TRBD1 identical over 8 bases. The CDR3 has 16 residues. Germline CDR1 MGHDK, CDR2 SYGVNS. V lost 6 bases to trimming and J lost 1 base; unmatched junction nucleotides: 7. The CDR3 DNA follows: TGTGCCAGCAGCAGACAGGGGAGCCAGAACACCGGGGAGCTGTTTTTT. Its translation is CASSRQGSQNTGELFF.

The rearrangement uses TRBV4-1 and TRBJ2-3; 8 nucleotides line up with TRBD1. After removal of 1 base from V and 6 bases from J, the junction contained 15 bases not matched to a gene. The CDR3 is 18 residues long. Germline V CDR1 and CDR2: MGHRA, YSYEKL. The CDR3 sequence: CASSQGRQGQIVTDTQYF. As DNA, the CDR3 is TGCGCCAGCAGCCAAGGACGACAGGGGCAAATTGTCACTGATACGCAGTATTTT.

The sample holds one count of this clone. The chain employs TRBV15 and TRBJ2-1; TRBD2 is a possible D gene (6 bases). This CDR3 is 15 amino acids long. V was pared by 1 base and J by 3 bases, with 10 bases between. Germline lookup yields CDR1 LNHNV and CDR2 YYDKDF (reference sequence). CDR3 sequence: CATSRARGNYNEQFF. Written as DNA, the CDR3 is TGTGCCACCAGCAGAGCCCGCGGGAACTACAATGAGCAGTTCTTC.

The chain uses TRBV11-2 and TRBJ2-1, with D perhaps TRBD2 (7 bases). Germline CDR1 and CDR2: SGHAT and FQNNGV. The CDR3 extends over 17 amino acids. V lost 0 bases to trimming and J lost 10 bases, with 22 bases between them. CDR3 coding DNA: TGTGCCAGCAGCTTAGAGCTCGATTGGGGGGGCCCTAGGGAGCAGTTCTTC. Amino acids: CASSLELDWGGPREQFF.

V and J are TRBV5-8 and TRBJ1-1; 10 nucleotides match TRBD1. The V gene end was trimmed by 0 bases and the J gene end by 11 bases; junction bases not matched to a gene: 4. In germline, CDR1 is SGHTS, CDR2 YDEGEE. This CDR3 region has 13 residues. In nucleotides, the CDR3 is TGTGCCAGCAGCTTGGGGACAGGGGGACAGGCTTTCTTT. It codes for CASSLGTGGQAFF.

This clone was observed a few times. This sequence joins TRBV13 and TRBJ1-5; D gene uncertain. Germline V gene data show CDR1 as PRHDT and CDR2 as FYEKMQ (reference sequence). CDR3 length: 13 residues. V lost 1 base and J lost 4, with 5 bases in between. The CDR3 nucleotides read TGTGCCAGCAGCTTAGCCGCGAATCAGCCCCAGCATTTT. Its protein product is CASSLAANQPQHF.

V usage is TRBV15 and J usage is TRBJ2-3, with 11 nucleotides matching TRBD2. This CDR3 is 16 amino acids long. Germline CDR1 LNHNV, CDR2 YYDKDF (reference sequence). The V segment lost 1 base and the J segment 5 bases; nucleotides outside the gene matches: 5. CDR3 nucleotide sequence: TGTGCCACCAGCAGAGGTAGCGGGGGGGCGGTAGATACGCAGTATTTT. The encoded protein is CATSRGSGGAVDTQYF.

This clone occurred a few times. CDR3 DNA: TGCAGCGTTGAAGTAACAGGGGTGGGGACTGAAGCTTTCTTT. This encodes CSVEVTGVGTEAFF. The V and J genes are TRBV29-1 and TRBJ1-1; 7 bases are shared with TRBD1. The germline CDR1 and CDR2 sequences are SQVTM and ANQGSEA. The CDR3 spans 14 residues. Trimming cost V 1 base and J 5 bases; bases outside gene matches: 7.